Below are 31 T cell receptor beta chains sequenced from a single sample in a study of identical twins. TCRdb used MiXCR to reprocess the 5' RACE reads, holding one entry per CDR3 protein. The data contain some 630,000 distinct CDR3 sequences, roughly 7.2% of them seen just once; the ten biggest clones take up 1.6%. Another study also made use of these data, one on yellow fever vaccine responses in identical twins.

Sequencing was performed on PBMCs. The receptors shown here come from a woman aged 18-35 years in good health.

This clonotype appeared a few times. This sequence joins TRBV29-1 and TRBJ2-1, with D unresolved. The germline V gene encodes CDR1 SQVTM and CDR2 ANQGSEA. The CDR3 contains 13 residues. V was cut by 6 bases and J by 10 bases, with 19 bases left in between. In DNA form, the CDR3 reads TGCAGCGTGGCTGGACGGGCAATTAAGGAGCAGTTCTTC. It codes for CSVAGRAIKEQFF.

As for this clonotype: A much larger clone lies one base from this, so it may be a read error. The chain couples TRBV12-3 or TRBV12-4 to TRBJ2-1; D gene unclear. The CDR3 has 14 residues. CDR3 coding DNA: TGTGCCACCAGTTTATCGCCGATTAACAATGAGCAGTTCTTC. Its translation is CATSLSPINNEQFF.

This clonotype was observed many times. This chain uses TRBV28 with TRBJ1-1; 7 nucleotides match TRBD1. This CDR3 is 15 amino acids long. Germline V gene sequence: CDR1 MDHEN, CDR2 SYDVKM. J gave up 1 base and V 6 bases, and 8 bases lay outside the gene matches. CDR3: CASRPSTGRNTEAFF. The CDR3 DNA is TGTGCCAGCAGACCCTCGACAGGGCGGAACACTGAAGCTTTCTTT.

The gene calls are TRBV12-3 or TRBV12-4 and TRBJ2-7; 11 bases agree with TRBD2. The CDR3 is 18 residues long. J was trimmed by 1 base and V by 3 bases; bases with no gene match: 11. CDR3 residues: CASSLSRGRLAGSYEQYF. The CDR3 DNA is TGTGCCAGCAGTTTGAGTAGGGGACGACTAGCGGGGTCCTACGAGCAGTACTTC.

The table lists this clonotype with many counts. The chain uses TRBV2 and TRBJ2-7; D unresolved. The CDR3 length is 12 residues. Germline CDR1 is SNHLY and CDR2 is FYNNEI. V shed 8 bases and J shed 2 bases, with 10 bases lying between them. The DNA of the CDR3 is TGTGCCAGCTTTCGGCCTCCCTACGAGCAGTACTTC. Translated: CASFRPPYEQYF.

This clonotype has more than one count but fewer than ten. This chain uses TRBV20-1 with TRBJ2-1, with D unclear. Germline CDR1 is DFQATT and CDR2 is SNEGSKA (reference sequence). V was cut by 7 bases and J by 0 bases, with 7 bases left in between. This CDR3 region has 12 residues. The CDR3 loop reads CSVWSSYNEQFF. The CDR3, as DNA: TGCAGTGTCTGGAGCTCCTACAATGAGCAGTTCTTC.

The chain combines TRBV20-1 with TRBJ2-5; perhaps TRBD2 as D (6 bases). CDR1 is DFQATT, CDR2 SNEGSKA, per germline (reference sequence). This CDR3 is 14 amino acids long. V was cut by 1 base and J by 4 bases, with 13 bases left in between. The chain's CDR3 is CSARVPGGGETQYF. CDR3 nucleotide sequence: TGCAGTGCTAGAGTTCCTGGGGGAGGAGAGACCCAGTACTTC.

This clonotype was seen a few times. J is TRBJ2-1 and V is TRBV3-1; D may correspond to TRBD1 or TRBD2 (5 bases each). Germline lookup yields CDR1 LGHDT and CDR2 YNNKEL (reference sequence). V lost 2 bases to trimming and J lost 7 bases, with 15 bases between them. The CDR3 is made up of 15 amino acids. Written as DNA, the CDR3 is TGTGCCAGCAGCCAATTTAGGGGCTCGGGGAATGAGCAGTTCTTC. The encoded protein is CASSQFRGSGNEQFF.

A few counts support this clonotype. V and J are TRBV20-1 and TRBJ1-1; unclear D gene. The CDR3 loop spans 16 amino acids. V was shortened by 2 bases and J by 0 bases, with 16 bases between the two germline ends. CDR1 and CDR2 (germline): DFQATT, SNEGSKA (reference sequence). CDR3 residues: CSARSGRASVNTEAFF. The CDR3 DNA is TGCAGTGCTAGATCGGGGAGGGCTTCGGTGAACACTGAAGCTTTCTTT.

This clonotype appeared many times. The chain employs TRBV5-1 and TRBJ2-1, with 8 bases that match TRBD2. V trimming: 3 bases; J trimming: 4 bases; junction bases outside the gene matches: 6. The CDR3 consists of 15 residues. The V gene's germline CDR1 is SGHRS and CDR2 YFSETQ. The CDR3 region is CASSSAGGLYNEQFF. The CDR3 nucleotides are TGCGCCAGCAGCTCTGCGGGGGGCTTATACAATGAGCAGTTCTTC. The variable domain in full, completed from reference TRBV5-1 and TRBJ2-1, reads KAGVTQTPRYLIKTRGQQVTLSCSPISGHRSVSWYQQTPGQGLQFLFEYFSETQRNKGNFPGRFSGRQFSNSRSEMNVSTLELGDSALYLCASSSAGGLYNEQFFGPGTRLTVL.

At least ten counts were recorded for this clonotype. The chain is built from TRBV9 and TRBJ2-1; 8 bases are a match to TRBD2. Germline assignment: CDR1 SGDLS and CDR2 YYNGEE. With V trimmed by 4 bases and J by 4 bases, 7 bases remained unmatched. The CDR3 contains 15 residues. The CDR3 protein is CASSPRGTSYNEQFF. The CDR3, as DNA: TGTGCCAGCAGCCCGCGGGGGACTAGTTACAATGAGCAGTTCTTC.

The chain combines TRBV4-1 with TRBJ2-7, with TRBD1 identical over 7 bases. From germline, CDR1 is MGHRA and CDR2 YSYEKL. V shed 8 bases, J shed 3 bases, and the junction held 7 bases outside the gene matches. The CDR3 runs 13 residues. CDR3 region: CASGSAGGYEQYF. The CDR3 DNA reads TGCGCCAGCGGCTCGGCAGGGGGCTACGAGCAGTACTTC.

The V and J genes are TRBV5-6 and TRBJ1-2, with 7 bases matching TRBD1. Germline V gene sequence: CDR1 SGHDT, CDR2 YYEEEE. The V gene end was trimmed by 5 bases and the J gene end by 6 bases; junction bases not matched to a gene: 4. The CDR3 length is 12 residues. The CDR3 sequence is CASSPGTDGYTF. The CDR3 nucleotides read TGTGCCAGCAGTCCCGGGACAGATGGCTACACCTTC. The full variable domain, in which reference TRBV5-6 and TRBJ1-2 provide the parts outside the CDR3, is DAGVTQSPTHLIKTRGQQVTLRCSPKSGHDTVSWYQQALGQGPQFIFQYYEEEERQRGNFPDRFSGHQFPNYSSELNVNALLLGDSALYLCASSPGTDGYTFGSGTRLTVV.

This clonotype was seen only a few times. The V and J genes are TRBV6-1 and TRBJ1-1, with D unclear. The CDR3 is made up of 14 amino acids. Germline CDR1 and CDR2: MNHNS and SASEGT. The V gene lost 4 bases and the J gene lost 0 bases, with 9 bases spanning the gap. The CDR3 coding sequence is TGTGCCAGCAGTGGGTGGAAAATGAACACTGAAGCTTTCTTT. It encodes CASSGWKMNTEAFF.

This clonotype was recorded many times. J is TRBJ1-1 and V is TRBV12-3 or TRBV12-4; 10 nucleotides match TRBD1. The CDR3 runs to 14 residues. Trimming removed 3 bases from V and 8 bases from J; junction bases left unmatched: 6. The CDR3 loop is CASSFGTGAREAFF. The CDR3, as DNA: TGTGCCAGCAGTTTTGGGACAGGGGCCCGCGAAGCTTTCTTT.

At least ten counts were recorded for this clonotype. CDR3 nucleotides: TGTGCCAGCGGGACTCACAGGGCCGGGGCCAACGTCCTGACTTTC. It specifies CASGTHRAGANVLTF. The J gene is TRBJ2-6, the V gene TRBV12-3 or TRBV12-4; either TRBD1 or TRBD2 may supply D (6 bases each). Trimming took 8 bases from V and 4 from J, leaving 15 bases between them. The CDR3 loop spans 15 amino acids.

This clonotype was detected only a few times. V usage is TRBV7-9 and J usage is TRBJ1-1, with 9 bases that match TRBD1. Germline CDR1 SEHNR, CDR2 FQNEAQ (reference sequence). The CDR3 totals 15 residues. Trimming took 5 bases from V and 1 from J; bases not matched to a gene: 5. The CDR3 sequence is CASSARGQGNTEAFF. The CDR3 DNA sequence: TGTGCCAGCAGCGCTCGGGGACAGGGGAACACTGAAGCTTTCTTT.

This clonotype was picked up many times. This chain links TRBV10-3 with TRBJ1-6; tentatively, D is TRBD1 (5 bases). In germline, CDR1 is ENHRY, CDR2 SYGVKD. The CDR3 has 17 amino acids. Deletions cut 0 bases from V and 8 bases from J, with 17 bases between. The CDR3 loop reads CAISESRGAVSDSPLHF. Here the CDR3 DNA reads TGTGCCATCAGTGAGTCGAGAGGGGCCGTATCGGATTCACCCCTCCACTTT.

The chain uses TRBV20-1 and TRBJ1-5; 7 bases align to TRBD1. Germline CDR1 and CDR2: DFQATT and SNEGSKA (reference sequence). V shed 1 base, J shed 2 bases, and the junction held 5 bases outside the gene matches. The CDR3 has 15 residues. The CDR3 reads CSARVGGQGNQPQHF. The CDR3 bases are TGCAGTGCTAGAGTTGGCGGACAGGGCAATCAGCCCCAGCATTTT.

CDR3 DNA: TGTGCCAGCAGCAAATTGCCTAGCGGGAGGGCCGGGGAGACCCAGTACTTC. It specifies CASSKLPSGRAGETQYF. V is TRBV21-1 and J is TRBJ2-5; whether TRBD2, the table's D call, matches the DNA was not checked. TRBV21-1 is a pseudogene. The CDR3 has 17 amino acids.

This clonotype was seen more than once but under ten times. The rearrangement joins TRBV28 to TRBJ2-2, with 14 bases that match TRBD2. The CDR3 length is 19 residues. Trimming took 4 bases from V and 3 from J; bases not matched to a gene: 10. Germline CDR1 and CDR2: MDHEN and SYDVKM. The CDR3 reads CASSSSGTSGGWDTGELFF. Here the CDR3 DNA reads TGTGCCAGCAGTTCCTCCGGGACTAGCGGGGGTTGGGACACCGGGGAGCTGTTTTTT.

This clonotype was seen at least ten times. This chain uses TRBV12-5 with TRBJ1-6; TRBD1 is a possible D gene (6 bases). V lost 2 bases and J 6 bases, leaving 14 bases between the germline ends. This CDR3 region has 16 residues. Germline V gene data show CDR1 as LGHNT and CDR2 as FRNRAP. CDR3 nucleotides: TGTGCTAGTGGTTTGAACACAGGACAGCCTAATTCACCCCTCCACTTT. This codes for CASGLNTGQPNSPLHF.

This clonotype was seen a few times. The gene calls are TRBV24-1 and TRBJ2-1, with D perhaps matching TRBD2 (5 bases). This CDR3 has 13 residues. Per the germline V gene, CDR1 is KGHDR and CDR2 is SFDVKD. Trimming took 8 bases from V and 7 from J, leaving 14 bases between them. The CDR3 bases are TGTGCCACCATGCCAAGGGAGCGGAATGAGCAGTTCTTC. Its protein is CATMPRERNEQFF.

The chain carries TRBV7-2 and TRBJ2-6; D uncertain. V gave up 1 base and J gave up 2 bases, with 9 bases separating them. The CDR3 runs to 16 residues. Germline V gives CDR1 SGHTA, CDR2 FQGNSA. CDR3 region: CASSLVGSPGANVLTF. The CDR3 coding sequence is TGTGCCAGCAGCTTAGTCGGCAGTCCTGGGGCCAACGTCCTGACTTTC.

This clonotype turned up a few times. One junction end does not reproduce the germline sequence, and a read error may be involved. The chain couples TRBV20-1 to TRBJ1-6; the D is unclear. Germline values: CDR1 DFQATT, CDR2 SNEGSKA (reference sequence). CDR3 size: 13 residues. The CDR3 region is CSARAPYNSPLHF. CDR3 sequence (DNA): TGCAGCGCTAGGGCCCCATATAATTCACCCCTCCACTTT.

This clonotype has more than one count but fewer than ten. The chain uses TRBV24-1 and TRBJ2-1; no clear D. The CDR3 is made up of 15 amino acids. The germline V gene has CDR1 KGHDR and CDR2 SFDVKD. V lost 6 bases and J 0 bases, leaving 11 bases between the germline ends. CDR3 region: CATSKDMSSYNEQFF. The DNA of the CDR3 is TGTGCCACCAGTAAAGATATGAGCTCCTACAATGAGCAGTTCTTC.

The chain carries TRBV12-3 or TRBV12-4 and TRBJ1-5; D ambiguous. CDR3 length: 14 residues. Trimming removed 6 bases from V and 6 bases from J, with 15 bases in between. The CDR3 sequence: CASSPAGRSQPQHF. The DNA of the CDR3 is TGTGCCAGCAGCCCCGCCGGCAGATCTCAGCCCCAGCATTTT.

The chain carries TRBV6-1 and TRBJ2-7; TRBD1 matches at 9 bases. This CDR3 region has 14 residues. The germline V gene has CDR1 MNHNS and CDR2 SASEGT. Unmatched junction bases numbered 5, after V lost 2 bases and J lost 6 bases. Written as DNA, the CDR3 is TGTGCCAGCAGTGAATCCACAGGGGGCCTCGAGCAGTACGTC. It encodes CASSESTGGLEQYV.

This clonotype was picked up many times. The chain recombines TRBV29-1 with TRBJ2-3, with D unresolved. Germline V gene data show CDR1 as SQVTM and CDR2 as ANQGSEA. Deletions cut 8 bases from V and 6 bases from J, with 21 bases between. This CDR3 region has 14 residues. The CDR3 DNA reads TGCAGCACCCGGCTCTCGTTCCCCAGTGATACGCAGTATTTT. Its translation is CSTRLSFPSDTQYF.

J is TRBJ2-3 and V is TRBV7-2; D is tentatively TRBD1 or TRBD2 (5 bases each). The germline CDR1 and CDR2 sequences are SGHTA and FQGNSA. V lost 4 bases and J 6 bases, leaving 14 bases between the germline ends. The CDR3 totals 14 residues. The CDR3 DNA sequence: TGTGCCAGCAGCTGGGGCTCCTGGGAGGATACGCAGTATTTT. This codes for CASSWGSWEDTQYF.

This clonotype was seen only a few times. This CDR3 reads CASKGTYPTDTQYF. The CDR3, as DNA: TGCGCCAGCAAAGGAACGTACCCCACAGATACGCAGTATTTT. The chain combines TRBV5-1 with TRBJ2-3; D gene uncertain. Germline V CDR1 and CDR2: SGHRS, YFSETQ. This CDR3 contains 14 residues. V was shortened by 6 bases and J by 2 bases, with 13 bases between the two germline ends.